This TCR beta chain comes out of a study of T cells in Graves' hyperthyroidism and ophthalmopathy. Authors of the study amplified TCR beta CDR3 regions from RNA transcripts. HTBI primers were used for first-round RT-PCR of the TCR CDR3. MiXCR was run by TCRdb on the multiplex PCR reads, yielding one entry per CDR3 protein. The sample carries around 690,000 distinct CDR3 sequences, roughly a sixth recorded once. CDR1 is KGHSH, CDR2 LQKENI, per germline. V lost 8 bases, J lost 4 bases, and 15 bases lay in between. The CDR3 is 13 amino acids. This clonotype was detected ten times or more. Its antigen is still unknown. Study observations and caveats: Stable hyperthyroidism and ophthalmopathy were separated using 13 V-J signatures.

The sample comprised blood. This sequence was found in a man aged 50 to 60 with Graves' hyperthyroidism. This chain connects TRBV18 to TRBJ2-7; perhaps TRBD1 as D (6 bases). DNA for the CDR3: TGTGCCAGCAGCCCCCCGGACAGTTACGAGCAGTACTTC. This codes for CASSPPDSYEQYF.